This T cell receptor (beta chain) was sequenced in a study of blood T cell repertoires in COVID-19. Study summary: Sites across the United States, Italy and Spain contributed samples from acute and convalescent COVID-19. T cells, B-cell-depleted T cells, or PBMCs supplied cDNA or gDNA.

In the original analysis: Reference gene primers were amplified, and this amplification served to estimate nucleated cell counts. Sequencing was performed with immunoSEQ multiplex PCR; in TCRdb, only in-frame clones are kept and a portion is missing. D and trimming were read from the DNA, whereas the V and J calls and clone size are those reported in that table. In the table there are around 350,000 clones, 85% to 90% of which are singletons. This clonotype originated in a human donor in a cohort sampled during active COVID-19. Sequenced sample: peripheral blood.

CDR3 protein: CASSLGGLAGDTQYF. The CDR3 DNA reads as TGTGCCAGCAGTTTAGGAGGGCTAGCGGGAGATACGCAGTATTTT. V is TRBV28 and J is TRBJ2-3, with TRBD2 matching 8 bases. Unmatched junction bases numbered 6, after V lost 2 bases and J lost 5 bases. Germline V gene lookup returns CDR1 MDHEN and CDR2 SYDVKM. The CDR3 sequence is 15 residues long.